These 8 T cell receptor beta chains originate from one sample sequenced in a study of blood T cell repertoires in COVID-19. TCRdb's copy holds only in-frame clones and misses some; the assay was immunoSEQ multiplex PCR. This table holds about 380,000 clones, approximately 90% found once. Source material: PBMCs or T cells enriched from blood (not recorded which). The receptors were sampled from a woman between 18 and 30 years old who had recovered from COVID-19.

This clone appeared once. This chain uses TRBV5-1 with TRBJ2-7, with D perhaps TRBD1 (6 bases). Trimming shortened V by 4 bases and J by 3 bases, and 17 bases separated the two germline ends. The CDR3 totals 15 residues. The germline gives CDR1 SGHRS, CDR2 YFSETQ. CDR3 sequence (DNA): TGCGCCAGCAGCCCTCCGGGACAAAGGGGCTACGAGCAGTACTTC. It specifies CASSPPGQRGYEQYF.

The rearrangement uses TRBV30 and TRBJ2-5, with TRBD1 matching 7 bases. The germline V gene has CDR1 GTSNPN and CDR2 SVGIG (reference sequence). The CDR3 has 14 residues. J gave up 3 bases and V 2 bases, and 6 bases lay outside the gene matches. CDR3 DNA: TGTGCCTGGAGTCAGGACAGGCCCAAAGAGACCCAGTACTTC. Its translation: CAWSQDRPKETQYF. The full variable domain, in which reference TRBV30 and TRBJ2-5 provide the parts outside the CDR3, is SQTIHQWPATLVQPVGSPLSLECTVEGTSNPNLYWYRQAAGRGLQLLFYSVGIGQISSEVPQNLSASRPQDRQFILSSKKLLLSDSGFYLCAWSQDRPKETQYFGPGTRLLVL.

The chain carries TRBV11-2 and TRBJ1-2; tentative D call: TRBD1 (5 bases). The V and J ends lost 1 base and 6 bases respectively, with 9 bases between them. Germline CDR1 SGHAT, CDR2 FQNNGV. CDR3 length: 13 residues. CDR3 DNA: TGTGCCAGCAGCTTAGGCGGGGCTGATGGCTACACCTTC. Protein: CASSLGGADGYTF.

The chain's CDR3 is CATSDNDSDGYTF. The CDR3 DNA reads TGTGCCACCAGTGATAACGACAGTGATGGCTACACCTTC. The gene calls are TRBV24-1 and TRBJ1-2; tentative D call: TRBD1 (5 bases). CDR3 length: 13 amino acids. Germline lookup yields CDR1 KGHDR and CDR2 SFDVKD. Trimming stripped 3 bases from V and 6 bases from J, with 10 bases between.

The chain combines TRBV7-2 with TRBJ2-6; D gene unclear. The V end was cut by 1 base, the J end by 0 bases, with 10 bases between. Germline values: CDR1 SGHTA, CDR2 FQGNSA. The CDR3 extends over 17 amino acids. The CDR3 DNA is TGTGCCAGCAGCTTAGGCCGAGGAGTCTCTGGGGCCAACGTCCTGACTTTC. It translates to CASSLGRGVSGANVLTF. Using reference TRBV7-2 and TRBJ2-6 for the parts outside the CDR3, the full variable domain is GAGVSQSPSNKVTEKGKDVELRCDPISGHTALYWYRQSLGQGLEFLIYFQGNSAPDKSGLPSDRFSAERTGGSVSTLTIQRTQQEDSAVYLCASSLGRGVSGANVLTFGAGSRLTVL.

The chain is built from TRBV5-5 and TRBJ2-5, with D possibly being TRBD1 (6 bases). Germline CDR1 and CDR2: SGHKS and YYEKEE (reference sequence). The CDR3 is 17 amino acids. The V end was cut by 4 bases, the J end by 4 bases, with 23 bases between. CDR3 region: CASSPEVVQGNSETQYF. The DNA of the CDR3 is TGTGCCAGCAGCCCGGAGGTAGTACAGGGAAATTCAGAGACCCAGTACTTC.

This clone has more than one count but fewer than ten. The chain employs TRBV7-8 and TRBJ1-2; 10 bases agree with TRBD1. Per the germline V gene, CDR1 is SGHVS and CDR2 is FQNEAQ. V shed 5 bases and J 8 bases; nucleotides not matched to a gene: 11. The CDR3 is 15 residues long. As DNA, the CDR3 is TGTGCCAGCAGCCAATACCCGGGGACAGGGGAGGGCTACACCTTC. Its protein product is CASSQYPGTGEGYTF.

This chain joins TRBV7-2 and TRBJ1-5; the D gene is possibly TRBD1 (5 bases). Germline CDR1 and CDR2: SGHTA and FQGNSA. Trimming took off 2 bases at V and 7 bases at J, with 18 bases between the two ends. The CDR3 runs to 16 residues. Written as DNA, the CDR3 is TGTGCCAGCAGCTTAAGCTCCCCCAGGGCAGGGCAGCCCCAGCATTTT. The encoded protein is CASSLSSPRAGQPQHF. Full variable domain (remainder filled in from reference TRBV7-2 and TRBJ1-5): GAGVSQSPSNKVTEKGKDVELRCDPISGHTALYWYRQSLGQGLEFLIYFQGNSAPDKSGLPSDRFSAERTGGSVSTLTIQRTQQEDSAVYLCASSLSSPRAGQPQHFGDGTRLSIL.